This TCR beta chain derives from a study of cytomegalovirus exposure and HLA in healthy donors. In regard to this clone: Other DNA sequences in the sample encode the same CDR3.

A multiplex PCR was run with 60 Vbeta primers and 13 Jbeta primers. TCRdb's table, derived via immunoSEQ multiplex PCR, lists solely in-frame clones and lacks some. The profile shows about 260,000 clones, around two thirds of them singletons. The CDR3 extends over 15 amino acids. Germline-derived CDR1 and CDR2 are MNHEY and SMNVEV (reference sequence). V was cut by 8 bases and J by 4 bases, with 17 bases left in between. V and J are TRBV27 and TRBJ2-2; possible D gene TRBD1, 6 bases. Sequenced material: PBMCs. The receptor's source is a female donor in good health and CMV-seronegative. The CDR3 loop reads CASSGAGDLTGELFF. The CDR3 nucleotides read TGTGCCAGCTCCGGGGCAGGGGACCTCACCGGGGAGCTGTTTTTT.